These 14 T cell receptor beta chains came from one sample sequenced in a study of blood T cell repertoires in COVID-19. Data came from immunoSEQ multiplex PCR; TCRdb stores just in-frame clones and leaves some out. The repertoire consists of tens of thousands of clones, with over 65% occurring once and the leading ten covering roughly 18%. Sequenced material: peripheral blood. These receptor sequences come from a woman aged 80 or over with acute or convalescent COVID-19.

This chain links TRBV11-3 with TRBJ2-2; 7 bases align to TRBD1. Per germline, CDR1 SGHNT and CDR2 YENEEA. The CDR3 has 13 residues. With V trimmed by 1 base and J by 7 bases, 0 bases remained unmatched. Here the CDR3 reads CASSLGDSGELFF. The CDR3 nucleotides are TGTGCCAGCAGCTTAGGGGACAGCGGGGAGCTGTTTTTT.

The rearrangement links TRBV3-1 (or the pseudogene TRBV3-2) to TRBJ2-1, with 8 bases that match TRBD2. With 3 bases clipped from V and 7 bases from J, the junction kept 5 bases outside the gene matches. The CDR3 runs to 14 residues. Germline loops: CDR1 LGHDT, CDR2 YNNKEL (reference sequence). CDR3 sequence reads: CASSQRTSHNEQFF. The CDR3 DNA sequence: TGTGCCAGCAGCCAGAGGACTAGCCATAATGAGCAGTTCTTC.

The chain uses TRBV18 and TRBJ2-1; a weak D match, TRBD1 (6 bases). The CDR3 runs to 14 residues. V shed 1 base and J shed 4 bases, with 8 bases lying between them. Germline lookup yields CDR1 KGHSH and CDR2 LQKENI. This CDR3 reads CASSPRGQYNEQFF. The CDR3, as DNA: TGTGCCAGCTCACCACGGGGACAATACAATGAGCAGTTCTTC.

V and J are TRBV12-3 or TRBV12-4 and TRBJ1-1; 7 bases are shared with TRBD1. There are 13 residues in the CDR3. V shed 7 bases, J shed 1 base, and the junction held 3 bases outside the gene matches. The CDR3 DNA reads as TGTGCCAGCAACCGACAGGGGAACACTGAAGCTTTCTTT. Encoded protein: CASNRQGNTEAFF.

CDR3 coding DNA: TGTGCCAGCACCGGAGAGCGGGGGCCACAGACCCAGTACTTC. It codes for CASTGERGPQTQYF. The chain joins TRBV5-6 to TRBJ2-5; TRBD2 agrees at 8 bases. CDR3 length equals 14 residues. With 6 bases clipped from V and 6 bases from J, the junction kept 10 bases outside the gene matches. Germline V gene lookup returns CDR1 SGHDT and CDR2 YYEEEE.

The chain uses TRBV3-1 (or the pseudogene TRBV3-2) and TRBJ1-5; 7 nucleotides line up with TRBD1. V trimming: 1 base; J trimming: 2 bases; junction bases outside the gene matches: 5. Germline loops: CDR1 LGHDT, CDR2 YNNKEL (reference sequence). This CDR3 is built from 16 residues. The CDR3 DNA reads TGTGCCAGCAGCCAAGCCGGCACAGGGGGCAATCAGCCCCAGCATTTT. Translated, it gives CASSQAGTGGNQPQHF.

This rearrangement joins TRBV3-1 (or the pseudogene TRBV3-2) to TRBJ2-1; 8 positions match TRBD2. Germline V gene sequence: CDR1 LGHDT, CDR2 YNNKEL (reference sequence). The CDR3 is 17 residues long. J gave up 9 bases and V 3 bases, and 16 bases lay outside the gene matches. Written as DNA, the CDR3 is TGTGCCAGCAGCCAGCGAGTAGGGACTAGTGGGGATCCTGAGCAGTTCTTC. Translation: CASSQRVGTSGDPEQFF.

In its sample, this clone was seen once. CDR3 protein: CASSPQGSSEHEQFF. In DNA form, the CDR3 reads TGTGCCAGCAGCCCCCAGGGCAGTTCTGAGCATGAGCAGTTCTTC. The chain carries TRBV7-3 and TRBJ2-1, with D perhaps TRBD1 (5 bases). The V end lost 5 bases, the J end lost 8 bases, and 19 bases lay between the germline ends. CDR1 is SGHTA and CDR2 is FQGTGA in the germline V gene. The CDR3 covers 15 residues.

A single count supports this clone. The rearrangement joins TRBV3-1 (or the pseudogene TRBV3-2) to TRBJ2-7; 8 bases agree with TRBD1. The V and J ends lost 0 bases and 5 bases, in that order; junction bases with no gene match: 6. Germline-derived CDR1 and CDR2 are LGHDT and YNNKEL (reference sequence). The CDR3 runs 15 residues. The CDR3 sequence: CASSQDFGTGDEQYF. CDR3 in DNA: TGTGCCAGCAGCCAAGATTTCGGGACAGGTGACGAGCAGTACTTC.

V gene TRBV9 combines with J gene TRBJ2-1, with 9 bases fitting TRBD1. The V and J ends lost 0 bases and 7 bases, in that order; junction bases with no gene match: 8. The germline V gene encodes CDR1 SGDLS and CDR2 YYNGEE. The CDR3 covers 16 residues. CDR3 loop: CASSVVPGQGRNEQFF. CDR3 DNA: TGTGCCAGCAGCGTAGTCCCGGGACAGGGTAGGAATGAGCAGTTCTTC.

V is TRBV6-5 and J is TRBJ2-1, with D unclear. Germline values: CDR1 MNHEY, CDR2 SVGAGI. The CDR3 covers 12 residues. V was clipped by 8 bases and J by 9 bases, with 14 bases between them. CDR3 sequence: CASRSSASEQFF. CDR3 nucleotides: TGTGCCAGCCGGTCGAGCGCCAGTGAGCAGTTCTTC.

The rearrangement uses TRBV12-5 and TRBJ2-2; D ambiguous. This CDR3 has 12 residues. The V end was cut by 4 bases, the J end by 5 bases, with 5 bases between. Germline CDR1 is LGHNT and CDR2 is FRNRAP. The CDR3 nucleotides are TGTGCTAGTGGTTCCCGTACCGGGGAGCTGTTTTTT. Translating gives CASGSRTGELFF.

The J gene is TRBJ1-3, the V gene TRBV25-1, with a weak D call TRBD1 (6 bases). V was trimmed by 6 bases and J by 0 bases, leaving 12 bases between them. The germline V gene has CDR1 MGHDK and CDR2 SYGVNS. The CDR3 runs to 15 residues. CDR3 DNA sequence: TGTGCCAGCAGCGAGACGGACAGCTCTGGAAACACCATATATTTT. It is translated as CASSETDSSGNTIYF.

This clone has a handful of counts. V and J are TRBV7-7 and TRBJ2-3; 11 nucleotides agree with TRBD2. The CDR3 is made up of 17 amino acids. Germline lookup yields CDR1 SSHAT and CDR2 FNYEAQ (reference sequence). V was clipped by 1 base and J by 5 bases; unmatched bases: 8. CDR3 nucleotides: TGTGCCAGCAGCTTAGATGCCCTTAGCGGGAGGGAAGATACGCAGTATTTT. This gives the protein CASSLDALSGREDTQYF.